These 27 T cell receptor beta chains originate from one sample sequenced in a study of blood T cell repertoires in COVID-19 (dated by TCRdb to the early 2020s). Library preparation used the immunoSEQ multiplex PCR assay. Imported from immuneACCESS, the table was reduced by TCRdb to in-frame sequences with V and J called. These copies leave out some clones; in studies compared against another copy, an unresolved V gene accounts for under half, and the cause of the remainder is not known. This sample comprises about 50,000 clones, approximately 91% of them detected only once. The ten biggest clones cover more than 7.5% of the sample. Material for sequencing was peripheral blood. The receptors were sampled from a woman over 75 with acute or convalescent COVID-19.

V and J are TRBV5-1 and TRBJ2-3; TRBD1 aligns across 7 bases. CDR3 length: 14 amino acids. Germline lookup yields CDR1 SGHRS and CDR2 YFSETQ. Losses at the gene ends were 0 bases for V and 4 bases for J; bases not matched to a gene: 2. The CDR3: CASSLGQGADTQYF. The CDR3 region has the DNA TGCGCCAGCAGCTTGGGCCAGGGGGCAGATACGCAGTATTTT. Together with reference TRBV5-1 and TRBJ2-3, the CDR3 gives the full variable domain: KAGVTQTPRYLIKTRGQQVTLSCSPISGHRSVSWYQQTPGQGLQFLFEYFSETQRNKGNFPGRFSGRQFSNSRSEMNVSTLELGDSALYLCASSLGQGADTQYFGPGTRLTVL.

This clone was seen only once. This chain joins TRBV6-6 and TRBJ2-7; 9 bases align to TRBD1. The CDR3 contains 15 residues. CDR1 MNHNY and CDR2 SVGAGI come from the germline V gene (reference sequence). With 4 bases clipped from V and 7 bases from J, the junction kept 11 bases outside the gene matches. Written as DNA, the CDR3 is TGTGCCAGCAGTTTTCCCGGGACAGGGTCCTTTGAGCAGTACTTC. This translates into CASSFPGTGSFEQYF.

The gene calls are TRBV6-4 and TRBJ1-2; D possibly corresponds to TRBD1 (6 bases). The germline gives CDR1 MRHNA, CDR2 SNTAGT. The CDR3 sequence is 13 residues long. Between the trimmed V and J ends, which lost 6 bases and 0 bases, there was a span of 8 bases. The CDR3 is CASRQGANYGYTF. The DNA of the CDR3 is TGTGCCAGCAGACAGGGAGCTAACTATGGCTACACCTTC.

This chain links TRBV5-4 with TRBJ2-1; 8 bases match TRBD1. There are 19 residues in the CDR3. Per the germline V gene, CDR1 is SGHNT and CDR2 is YYREEE (reference sequence). Trimming at V came to 3 bases and at J to 0 bases, leaving 14 bases not matched to a gene. The CDR3 reads CASSYLGQGGPSSYNEQFF. The CDR3 DNA sequence: TGTGCCAGCAGCTACCTAGGACAGGGAGGACCCAGCTCCTACAATGAGCAGTTCTTC. The whole variable domain, filled in from reference TRBV5-4 and TRBJ2-1, reads ETGVTQSPTHLIKTRGQQVTLRCSSQSGHNTVSWYQQALGQGPQFIFQYYREEENGRGNFPPRFSGLQFPNYSSELNVNALELDDSALYLCASSYLGQGGPSSYNEQFFGPGTRLTVL.

The rearrangement joins TRBV19 to TRBJ2-7; a possible D gene is TRBD2 (6 bases). Trimming stripped 0 bases from V and 2 bases from J, with 17 bases between. The CDR3 loop spans 17 amino acids. Germline CDR1 and CDR2: LNHDA and SQIVND (reference sequence). The CDR3 region has the DNA TGTGCCAGTAGTATAGATTTCCCAGCGGGCGGTCCCTACGAGCAGTACTTC. The encoded protein is CASSIDFPAGGPYEQYF. The complete variable domain, with remaining parts taken from reference TRBV19 and TRBJ2-7, reads DGGITQSPKYLFRKEGQNVTLSCEQNLNHDAMYWYRQDPGQGLRLIYYSQIVNDFQKGDIAEGYSVSREKKESFPLTVTSAQKNPTAFYLCASSIDFPAGGPYEQYFGPGTRLTVT.

This sequence joins TRBV2 and TRBJ2-7, with a possible D match to TRBD1 (6 bases). The germline V gene encodes CDR1 SNHLY and CDR2 FYNNEI. The V gene lost 5 bases and the J gene lost 9 bases, with 14 bases spanning the gap. The CDR3 extends over 12 amino acids. The CDR3 region is CASSTTGNGQYF. In DNA, the CDR3 is TGTGCCAGCAGTACAACAGGGAATGGGCAGTACTTC.

The rearrangement joins TRBV5-1 to TRBJ1-2, with D perhaps matching TRBD1 (6 bases). Looked up from germline, CDR1 is SGHRS and CDR2 is YFSETQ. This CDR3 region has 14 residues. Trimming took 5 bases from V and 4 from J, leaving 15 bases between them. The CDR3: CASRAGGAGYGYTF. Here the CDR3 DNA reads TGCGCCAGCAGAGCTGGGGGCGCCGGCTATGGCTACACCTTC.

This sequence joins TRBV12-2 and TRBJ2-7; the table's TRBD2 call for D was not verified on the DNA. TRBV12-2 is a listed pseudogene. The CDR3 length is 17 residues. In nucleotides, the CDR3 is TGTGCAAGTCGCTTAGCGCTGACTAGCGGGAGGGGACACGAGCAGTACTTC. Protein: CASRLALTSGRGHEQYF.

The chain recombines TRBV12-5 with TRBJ2-5, with 14 bases identical to TRBD2. CDR1 LGHNT and CDR2 FRNRAP come from the germline V gene. The CDR3 totals 17 residues. J gave up 5 bases and V 2 bases, and 7 bases lay outside the gene matches. CDR3 DNA sequence: TGTGCTAGTGGTTTGACCGGACTAGCGGGAGGCGGGGAGACCCAGTACTTC. This sequence encodes CASGLTGLAGGGETQYF.

CDR3 nucleotide sequence: TGTGCCAGCAGCCAACTAATCGGACAGGGGGCTTCTGGAAACACCATATATTTT. It yields the protein CASSQLIGQGASGNTIYF. The rearrangement uses TRBV14 and TRBJ1-3, with 11 bases lining up with TRBD1. Germline loops: CDR1 SGHDN, CDR2 FVKESK. J lost 1 base, V lost 2 bases, and 7 bases had no gene match. The CDR3 sequence is 18 residues long.

The V and J genes are TRBV6-5 and TRBJ2-7; 10 bases line up with TRBD1. Germline V gene data show CDR1 as MNHEY and CDR2 as SVGAGI. The V gene end was trimmed by 6 bases and the J gene end by 6 bases; junction bases not matched to a gene: 5. The CDR3 covers 13 residues. For the CDR3, the DNA is TGTGCCAGCAGGAGGACAGGGGGAGTCGAGCAGTACTTC. Translation gives CASRRTGGVEQYF.

J is TRBJ1-3 and V is TRBV6-1, with D unresolved. Germline-derived CDR1 and CDR2 are MNHNS and SASEGT. The ends were cut back, 2 bases at V and 0 bases at J, with 11 bases in the middle. This CDR3 is built from 16 residues. The CDR3 DNA reads TGTGCCAGCAGTGAACGTCAGGCTTACTCTGGAAACACCATATATTTT. Encoded protein: CASSERQAYSGNTIYF.

The chain couples TRBV4-1 to TRBJ1-2, with D tentatively TRBD1 (5 bases). This CDR3 has 16 residues. V lost 4 bases, J lost 5 bases, and 20 bases lay in between. Germline values: CDR1 MGHRA, CDR2 YSYEKL. CDR3 DNA sequence: TGCGCCAGCAGCCCAGAGACAGCCCTCTACTTGTATGGCTACACCTTC. It specifies CASSPETALYLYGYTF.

The chain recombines TRBV19 with TRBJ1-5; D gene uncertain. In germline, CDR1 is LNHDA, CDR2 SQIVND (reference sequence). The CDR3 extends over 13 amino acids. The ends were cut back, 7 bases at V and 3 bases at J, with 10 bases in the middle. The CDR3 sequence: CASTRRFNQPQHF. The CDR3 coding sequence is TGTGCCAGTACCAGGCGTTTCAATCAGCCCCAGCATTTT.

This clone was picked up a small number of times. The CDR3 region is CASSLHGLAGVGETQYF. The CDR3 nucleotides read TGCGCCAGCAGCTTGCATGGACTAGCGGGAGTGGGAGAGACCCAGTACTTC. The chain joins TRBV5-1 to TRBJ2-5, with 13 positions matching TRBD2. Germline lookup yields CDR1 SGHRS and CDR2 YFSETQ. The CDR3 covers 17 residues. J gave up 4 bases and V 1 base, and 7 bases lay outside the gene matches. Supplemented by reference TRBV5-1 and TRBJ2-5, the full variable domain reads KAGVTQTPRYLIKTRGQQVTLSCSPISGHRSVSWYQQTPGQGLQFLFEYFSETQRNKGNFPGRFSGRQFSNSRSEMNVSTLELGDSALYLCASSLHGLAGVGETQYFGPGTRLLVL.

The J gene is TRBJ1-6, the V gene TRBV12-3 or TRBV12-4; D remains ambiguous. The V end lost 5 bases, the J end lost 14 bases, and 10 bases lay between the germline ends. The CDR3 length is 11 residues. The CDR3 reads CASSTWEALHF. The CDR3 DNA reads as TGTGCCAGCAGTACATGGGAGGCCCTCCACTTT.

J is TRBJ1-2 and V is TRBV11-2, with D possibly TRBD1 on 6 matching bases. CDR3 length: 15 residues. Trimming took off 5 bases at V and 4 bases at J, with 17 bases between the two ends. Germline V gene data show CDR1 as SGHAT and CDR2 as FQNNGV. DNA of the CDR3: TGTGCCAGCAGCAGAAGCGGGGGCGCGGGCTATGGCTACACCTTC. Translating it yields CASSRSGGAGYGYTF.

This chain links TRBV30 with TRBJ1-3, with TRBD1 matching 8 bases. This CDR3 region has 15 residues. The trim removed 0 bases at V and 3 bases at J, leaving 4 bases unmatched. Germline CDR1 reads GTSNPN; CDR2 reads SVGIG (reference sequence). The CDR3 DNA follows: TGTGCCTGGAGTGTCCCCAGGGGGCTTGGAAACACCATATATTTT. Translation gives CAWSVPRGLGNTIYF.

The chain is built from TRBV2 and TRBJ1-4; 9 bases line up with TRBD1. CDR1 is SNHLY, CDR2 FYNNEI, per germline. J lost 7 bases, V lost 4 bases, and 7 bases had no gene match. This CDR3 has 15 residues. The CDR3 region is CASSGRDREGEKLFF. Written as DNA, the CDR3 is TGTGCCAGCAGTGGTCGGGACAGGGAGGGTGAAAAACTGTTTTTT.

The genes are TRBV4-1 and TRBJ2-1; D uncertain. The germline V gene has CDR1 MGHRA and CDR2 YSYEKL. V was clipped by 5 bases and J by 9 bases, with 8 bases between them. CDR3 size: 11 residues. This CDR3 is CASSSRGEQFF. The CDR3, as DNA: TGCGCCAGCAGCTCCCGAGGTGAGCAGTTCTTC.

V is TRBV27 and J is TRBJ2-7, with TRBD2 matching over 14 bases. CDR3 length: 17 amino acids. Germline trimming cut 6 bases from V and 2 bases from J; bases unmatched to any gene: 9. Germline CDR1 reads MNHEY; CDR2 reads SMNVEV (reference sequence). In nucleotides, the CDR3 is TGTGCCAGCAGACCCCCATGGACTAGCGGGAGGCCCTACGAGCAGTACTTC. This translates into CASRPPWTSGRPYEQYF.

The V gene is TRBV24-1, the J gene TRBJ1-2; D not resolved. The V gene lost 4 bases and the J gene lost 2 bases, with 10 bases spanning the gap. CDR1 is KGHDR and CDR2 is SFDVKD in the germline V gene. This CDR3 region has 14 residues. The CDR3 nucleotides read TGTGCCACCAGTGACCCGGGTAGGAACTATGGCTACACCTTC. This codes for CATSDPGRNYGYTF.

V and J are TRBV11-2 and TRBJ1-4, with 7 nucleotides matching TRBD1. Germline CDR1 and CDR2: SGHAT and FQNNGV. The CDR3 sequence is 13 residues long. V lost 5 bases and J lost 8; bases outside the gene matches: 5. This chain's CDR3 is CASSRQGLEKLFF. For the CDR3, the DNA is TGTGCCAGCAGCCGACAGGGTTTGGAAAAACTGTTTTTT.

The rearrangement links TRBV5-1 to TRBJ2-1; D not certain. From germline, CDR1 is SGHRS and CDR2 YFSETQ. The V end was cut by 4 bases, the J end by 5 bases, with 13 bases between. CDR3 length: 14 residues. CDR3 residues: CASSRIANDNEQFF. For the CDR3, the DNA is TGCGCCAGCAGCCGGATAGCCAACGACAATGAGCAGTTCTTC. Together with reference TRBV5-1 and TRBJ2-1, the CDR3 gives the full variable domain: KAGVTQTPRYLIKTRGQQVTLSCSPISGHRSVSWYQQTPGQGLQFLFEYFSETQRNKGNFPGRFSGRQFSNSRSEMNVSTLELGDSALYLCASSRIANDNEQFFGPGTRLTVL.

The gene calls are TRBV7-9 and TRBJ1-4; D is unclear. Germline V gives CDR1 SEHNR, CDR2 FQNEAQ (reference sequence). This CDR3 has 16 amino acids. With 1 base removed from V and 5 bases from J, the gap between germline ends came to 14 bases. CDR3 in DNA: TGTGCCAGCAGCTTAGGGCGCGGCCTGAGCAATGAAAAACTGTTTTTT. It is translated as CASSLGRGLSNEKLFF.

The chain has TRBV5-4 and TRBJ2-1; TRBD2 matches at 7 bases. Germline lookup yields CDR1 SGHNT and CDR2 YYREEE (reference sequence). The CDR3 is made up of 16 amino acids. Germline trimming cut 0 bases from V and 4 bases from J; bases unmatched to any gene: 7. CDR3 DNA sequence: TGTGCCAGCAGCTTGGGTTTCGCTAGCGGATACAATGAGCAGTTCTTC. This sequence encodes CASSLGFASGYNEQFF.

The chain is built from TRBV9 and TRBJ2-1; 13 bases are a match to TRBD2. V shed 3 bases, J shed 13 bases, and the junction held 10 bases outside the gene matches. CDR3 size: 15 residues. Germline CDR1 reads SGDLS; CDR2 reads YYNGEE. In DNA, the CDR3 is TGTGCCAGCAGCGCGGGACTAGCGGGACGAGACAAACAGTTCTTC. Translating it yields CASSAGLAGRDKQFF.